The 23 T cell receptor beta chains below come from one sample, sequenced in a study of identical twins. TCRdb passed the 5' RACE reads through MiXCR, listing each CDR3 protein once. The data contain a few hundred thousand distinct CDR3 sequences, around 18% of them singletons. The source material was naive T cells sorted from blood. The source is a man in his fifties in good health.

The CDR3 DNA sequence: TGTGCCAGCAGTGCCGGAGGGAATTCGGGCTACAATGAGCAGTTCTTC. Translation: CASSAGGNSGYNEQFF. The gene calls are TRBV12-3 or TRBV12-4 and TRBJ2-1; weak D call: TRBD2 (6 bases). There are 16 residues in the CDR3. Trimming removed 5 bases at V and 3 bases at J, with 17 bases between.

This clonotype was seen a few times. The chain is built from TRBV12-5 and TRBJ2-5; maybe TRBD1 (6 bases). Germline CDR1 reads LGHNT; CDR2 reads FRNRAP. The CDR3 runs 19 residues. V was trimmed by 2 bases and J by 3 bases, leaving 25 bases between them. The CDR3 is CASGLSEGGIRWGKETQYF. CDR3 DNA sequence: TGTGCTAGTGGTTTGAGTGAAGGGGGAATCCGGTGGGGTAAAGAGACCCAGTACTTC.

The chain employs TRBV20-1 and TRBJ2-5, with 9 bases aligning to TRBD2. This CDR3 has 15 residues. Looked up from germline, CDR1 is DFQATT and CDR2 is SNEGSKA (reference sequence). J lost 0 bases, V lost 1 base, and 3 bases had no gene match. For the CDR3, the DNA is TGCAGTGCTAGAGGTCTAGCGGGGAACCAAGAGACCCAGTACTTC. This translates into CSARGLAGNQETQYF.

This clonotype was seen many times. This chain joins TRBV5-8 and TRBJ1-2; no reliable D call. Per germline, CDR1 SGHTS and CDR2 YDEGEE. The length of the CDR3 is 14 residues. Trimming removed 1 base at V and 1 base at J, with 8 bases between. CDR3 DNA: TGTGCCAGCAGCTTGATGACGGATAACTATGGCTACACCTTC. It encodes CASSLMTDNYGYTF.

The chain joins TRBV12-3 or TRBV12-4 to TRBJ2-5; 8 nucleotides line up with TRBD1. The CDR3 spans 16 residues. Trimming took 1 base from V and 5 from J; bases not matched to a gene: 9. CDR3 in amino acids: CASSLERQGAGETQYF. The DNA of the CDR3 is TGTGCCAGCAGTTTAGAGCGGCAGGGGGCTGGGGAGACCCAGTACTTC.

This clonotype was seen at least ten times. The chain combines TRBV4-3 with TRBJ2-7; TRBD1 matches at 7 bases. The CDR3 totals 15 residues. Germline-derived CDR1 and CDR2 are LGHNA and YSLEER. After removal of 3 bases from V and 0 bases from J, the junction contained 5 bases not matched to a gene. DNA of the CDR3: TGCGCCAGCAGCCAGAAGGACAGGAACTCCTACGAGCAGTACTTC. The encoded protein is CASSQKDRNSYEQYF.

The chain combines TRBV6-5 with TRBJ2-3; D is undetermined. The CDR3 contains 12 residues. The ends were cut back, 5 bases at V and 6 bases at J, with 9 bases in the middle. CDR1 is MNHEY and CDR2 is SVGAGI in the germline V gene. CDR3 residues: CASSPHKDTQYF. The CDR3 DNA follows: TGTGCCAGCAGTCCTCACAAGGATACGCAGTATTTT.

The J gene is TRBJ2-1, the V gene TRBV30; a weak D match, TRBD2 (6 bases). Germline V gene data show CDR1 as GTSNPN and CDR2 as SVGIG (reference sequence). V was shortened by 5 bases and J by 2 bases, with 13 bases between the two germline ends. The CDR3 length is 14 residues. The CDR3 protein is CAWGRRETYNEQFF. CDR3 nucleotides: TGTGCCTGGGGGCGGCGGGAAACCTACAATGAGCAGTTCTTC.

This clonotype was counted only a few times. V and J are TRBV12-3 or TRBV12-4 and TRBJ2-7; D is possibly TRBD1 (5 bases). This CDR3 contains 14 residues. V lost 3 bases to trimming and J lost 3 bases, with 12 bases between them. CDR3 protein: CASSFRSGNYEQYF. For the CDR3, the DNA is TGTGCCAGCAGTTTTCGTTCAGGGAACTACGAGCAGTACTTC.

In this sample, this clonotype turned up many times. The genes are TRBV15 and TRBJ1-2; TRBD1 is a possible D gene (5 bases). The CDR3 extends over 12 amino acids. The germline CDR1 and CDR2 sequences are LNHNV and YYDKDF (reference sequence). The V gene lost 8 bases and the J gene lost 0 bases, with 7 bases spanning the gap. The CDR3 sequence is CATGGANYGYTF. In nucleotides, the CDR3 is TGTGCCACCGGGGGGGCTAACTATGGCTACACCTTC. Full variable domain (outside the CDR3, taken from reference TRBV15 and TRBJ1-2): DAMVIQNPRYQVTQFGKPVTLSCSQTLNHNVMYWYQQKSSQAPKLLFHYYDKDFNNEADTPDNFQSRRPNTSFCFLDIRSPGLGDTAMYLCATGGANYGYTFGSGTRLTVV.

The chain has TRBV12-3 or TRBV12-4 and TRBJ2-1; 9 bases line up with TRBD1. The ends lost 6 bases at V and 7 bases at J; junction bases unmatched: 10. This CDR3 has 15 residues. The CDR3: CASRFRDREWNEQFF. For the CDR3, the DNA is TGTGCCAGCAGATTCCGGGACAGGGAGTGGAATGAGCAGTTCTTC.

The CDR3 region has the DNA TGTGCCAGCAGGACAGGGGTCACTGAAGCTTTCTTT. Translation gives CASRTGVTEAFF. V gene TRBV6-5 combines with J gene TRBJ1-1, with 8 bases aligning to TRBD1. V shed 6 bases, J shed 4 bases, and the junction held 1 base outside the gene matches. Germline assignment: CDR1 MNHEY and CDR2 SVGAGI. The CDR3 is made up of 12 amino acids.

This clonotype turned up a few times. The chain employs TRBV12-3 or TRBV12-4 and TRBJ2-1; D is possibly TRBD2 (5 bases). CDR3 length: 13 amino acids. The ends were cut back, 6 bases at V and 6 bases at J, with 12 bases in the middle. CDR3 DNA: TGTGCCAGCAGCCTCGGGGATATCAATGAGCAGTTCTTC. This translates into CASSLGDINEQFF.

The gene calls are TRBV12-3 or TRBV12-4 and TRBJ2-5; 10 bases fit TRBD2. The CDR3 has 16 residues. Trimming removed 5 bases from V and 1 base from J; junction bases left unmatched: 7. DNA for the CDR3: TGTGCCAGCAGTCCTTCAGCGGGGGGGGTCCAAGAGACCCAGTACTTC. Its protein product is CASSPSAGGVQETQYF.

This clonotype turned up a few times. The V call is TRBV20-1, the J call TRBJ2-3; D unresolved. V dropped 6 bases and J dropped 0 bases, with 19 bases sitting between them. The CDR3 extends over 16 amino acids. Germline V CDR1 and CDR2: DFQATT, SNEGSKA (reference sequence). The CDR3 protein is CSAPRLGITSTDTQYF. Written as DNA, the CDR3 is TGCAGTGCCCCCCGGCTGGGCATAACTAGCACAGATACGCAGTATTTT.

There are many counts of this clonotype. J is TRBJ2-7 and V is TRBV7-2; no reliable D call. V was shortened by 1 base and J by 2 bases, with 9 bases between the two germline ends. The CDR3 runs to 14 residues. The germline CDR1 and CDR2 sequences are SGHTA and FQGNSA. CDR3 region: CASSLENGPYEQYF. CDR3 sequence (DNA): TGTGCCAGCAGCTTAGAGAACGGACCCTACGAGCAGTACTTC.

The table lists this clonotype with a count of one. The rearrangement uses TRBV7-2 and TRBJ2-7; perhaps TRBD2 as D (5 bases). Germline-derived CDR1 and CDR2 are SGHTA and FQGNSA. The ends were cut back, 4 bases at V and 3 bases at J, with 16 bases in the middle. CDR3 size: 15 residues. CDR3 DNA: TGTGCCAGCAGCTCCCGGAGAGGAGGAAACTACGAGCAGTACTTC. Protein product: CASSSRRGGNYEQYF.

The chain has TRBV19 and TRBJ2-5; D unclear. The CDR3 runs 14 residues. The V and J ends lost 4 bases and 3 bases respectively, with 12 bases between them. Germline loops: CDR1 LNHDA, CDR2 SQIVND (reference sequence). In nucleotides, the CDR3 is TGTGCCAGTAGTACCTTCAGCGTTGAAGAGACCCAGTACTTC. Translation gives CASSTFSVEETQYF.

In this sample, this clonotype turned up a few times. The rearrangement uses TRBV6-1 and TRBJ2-2; 8 bases line up with TRBD1. V lost 5 bases and J lost 5; bases outside the gene matches: 13. The CDR3 loop spans 17 amino acids. Germline CDR1 is MNHNS and CDR2 is SASEGT. CDR3 residues: CASSKSPGGFQTGELFF. CDR3 DNA sequence: TGTGCCAGCAGTAAAAGTCCAGGGGGCTTTCAGACCGGGGAGCTGTTTTTT.

The rearrangement joins TRBV4-3 to TRBJ2-7; D possibly corresponds to TRBD1 (6 bases). The CDR3 consists of 15 residues. Trimming shortened V by 0 bases and J by 3 bases, and 12 bases separated the two germline ends. The germline V gene encodes CDR1 LGHNA and CDR2 YSLEER. The DNA of the CDR3 is TGCGCCAGCAGCCAAGATAGTCAGGGGCTCTACGAGCAGTACTTC. It encodes CASSQDSQGLYEQYF.

This clonotype came up many times. The gene calls are TRBV6-6 and TRBJ1-1; D might be TRBD1 (5 bases). This CDR3 comprises 13 residues. The germline V and J ends were trimmed by 6 bases and 4 bases, with 12 bases remaining between them. Germline V gives CDR1 MNHNY, CDR2 SVGAGI (reference sequence). This CDR3 reads CASRTGGGTEAFF. The CDR3 nucleotides are TGTGCCAGCAGGACGGGGGGAGGCACTGAAGCTTTCTTT.

The V call is TRBV12-3 or TRBV12-4, the J call TRBJ1-2; possibly TRBD1 for D (5 bases). V lost 6 bases, J lost 7 bases, and 18 bases lay in between. The CDR3 consists of 14 residues. The CDR3 is CASRIGVLGGGYTF. CDR3 DNA: TGTGCCAGCAGGATAGGGGTTTTGGGCGGTGGCTACACCTTC.

The chain couples TRBV19 to TRBJ1-1; no clear D. Germline V gene data show CDR1 as LNHDA and CDR2 as SQIVND (reference sequence). The CDR3 consists of 15 residues. Trimming took 2 bases from V and 3 from J, leaving 13 bases between them. The CDR3 reads CASSIIYAAYTEAFF. The CDR3 DNA is TGTGCCAGTAGTATAATTTATGCAGCTTACACTGAAGCTTTCTTT.